What follows are 12 T cell receptor beta chains derived from one specimen sequenced in a study of cytomegalovirus exposure and HLA in healthy donors. PCR primers comprised 60 Vbeta and 13 Jbeta primers. The data were produced by immunoSEQ multiplex PCR, yet TCRdb's version contains in-frame clones alone and is incomplete. The sample records under 200,000 clones, 77% being singletons. Input material: PBMCs. The source is a woman aged 40-49 years in good health and CMV-seropositive.

V usage is TRBV7-9 and J usage is TRBJ2-3; TRBD2 matches 8 bases. This CDR3 has 14 residues. The junction had 5 bases not matched to a gene; V was cut back by 3 bases and J by 6 bases. Germline V gives CDR1 SEHNR, CDR2 FQNEAQ (reference sequence). CDR3 nucleotides: TGTGCCAGCAGCTTCGGGACTAGTGGGGATACGCAGTATTTT. It encodes CASSFGTSGDTQYF.

This clone appeared a few times. The chain has TRBV7-2 and TRBJ1-5; D perhaps matches TRBD1 (6 bases). This CDR3 has 15 residues. V lost 5 bases, J lost 1 base, and 12 bases lay in between. The germline V gene has CDR1 SGHTA and CDR2 FQGNSA. The CDR3 region has the DNA TGTGCCAGCAGCGAACAGGGAGGGAGCAATCAGCCCCAGCATTTT. Translation: CASSEQGGSNQPQHF.

CDR3 DNA sequence: TGCAGCGCGACAGGGGTGGGTACAGATACGCAGTATTTT. Protein sequence: CSATGVGTDTQYF. V and J are TRBV29-1 and TRBJ2-3; 8 positions match TRBD1. CDR1 SQVTM and CDR2 ANQGSEA come from the germline V gene. The CDR3 spans 13 residues. V was pared by 7 bases and J by 3 bases, with 6 bases of the junction left unmatched.

The gene calls are TRBV19 and TRBJ2-7, with D perhaps matching TRBD2 (5 bases). The CDR3 extends over 13 amino acids. Germline V gene lookup returns CDR1 LNHDA and CDR2 SQIVND (reference sequence). The ends were cut back, 4 bases at V and 3 bases at J, with 10 bases in the middle. This CDR3 is CASSNNGLYEQYF. The CDR3 bases are TGTGCCAGTAGTAATAATGGACTCTACGAGCAGTACTTC.

The gene calls are TRBV7-2 and TRBJ2-5, with D possibly being TRBD2 (6 bases). The V gene lost 4 bases and the J gene lost 2 bases, with 14 bases spanning the gap. The CDR3 totals 15 residues. Per germline, CDR1 SGHTA and CDR2 FQGNSA. The CDR3 DNA reads as TGTGCCAGCAGCTCAGGGACTTCCGGGCAAGAGACCCAGTACTTC. Translating gives CASSSGTSGQETQYF. The full variable domain, completed using reference TRBV7-2 and TRBJ2-5, is GAGVSQSPSNKVTEKGKDVELRCDPISGHTALYWYRQSLGQGLEFLIYFQGNSAPDKSGLPSDRFSAERTGGSVSTLTIQRTQQEDSAVYLCASSSGTSGQETQYFGPGTRLLVL.

The count of this clone is one. The chain couples TRBV5-1 to TRBJ2-1, with TRBD2 identical over 7 bases. Germline V gene data show CDR1 as SGHRS and CDR2 as YFSETQ. This CDR3 contains 16 residues. With 6 bases clipped from V and 4 bases from J, the junction kept 13 bases outside the gene matches. CDR3 loop: CASMEASGEGYNEQFF. The CDR3 coding sequence is TGCGCCAGCATGGAAGCTAGCGGAGAGGGGTACAATGAGCAGTTCTTC.

V usage is TRBV4-3 and J usage is TRBJ2-3; 12 bases agree with TRBD2. Trimming removed 6 bases from V and 5 bases from J; junction bases left unmatched: 9. CDR1 is LGHNA, CDR2 YSLEER, per germline. The CDR3 is 16 residues long. The CDR3 protein is CASSPLAGGPKDTQYF. CDR3 coding DNA: TGCGCCAGCAGTCCTCTAGCGGGGGGGCCGAAAGATACGCAGTATTTT.

The chain joins TRBV5-1 to TRBJ2-2; D is unclear. From germline, CDR1 is SGHRS and CDR2 YFSETQ. V dropped 4 bases and J dropped 5 bases, with 12 bases sitting between them. The CDR3 runs 14 residues. This chain's CDR3 is CASSGLPGTGELFF. The CDR3 region has the DNA TGCGCCAGCAGCGGCCTCCCCGGGACCGGGGAGCTGTTTTTT.

The chain joins TRBV7-2 to TRBJ2-3, with TRBD2 matching over 9 bases. CDR1 is SGHTA, CDR2 FQGNSA, per germline. The CDR3 is made up of 16 amino acids. The J segment lost 5 bases and the V segment lost 2 bases, leaving 8 bases of the junction unmatched. CDR3 in amino acids: CASSLITAGGLDTQYF. For the CDR3, the DNA is TGTGCCAGCAGCTTAATCACGGCGGGAGGGTTAGATACGCAGTATTTT. The entire variable domain, with the rest obtained from reference TRBV7-2 and TRBJ2-3, is as follows: GAGVSQSPSNKVTEKGKDVELRCDPISGHTALYWYRQSLGQGLEFLIYFQGNSAPDKSGLPSDRFSAERTGGSVSTLTIQRTQQEDSAVYLCASSLITAGGLDTQYFGPGTRLTVL.

The chain is built from TRBV6-1 and TRBJ1-2; 8 bases are shared with TRBD1. The junction had 6 bases not matched to a gene; V was cut back by 2 bases and J by 4 bases. The CDR3 contains 15 residues. Germline CDR1 MNHNS, CDR2 SASEGT. The DNA of the CDR3 is TGTGCCAGCAGTGAACAGGGGGCAGTAAGCTATGGCTACACCTTC. This sequence encodes CASSEQGAVSYGYTF.

The V gene is TRBV19, the J gene TRBJ1-4; TRBD1 is a possible D gene (5 bases). From germline, CDR1 is LNHDA and CDR2 SQIVND (reference sequence). Trimming removed 5 bases from V and 0 bases from J, with 7 bases in between. This CDR3 is 14 amino acids long. The CDR3 region has the DNA TGTGCCAGTAGTGCGACAGCAACTAATGAAAAACTGTTTTTT. Its protein product is CASSATATNEKLFF. The whole variable domain, remainder taken from reference TRBV19 and TRBJ1-4, is DGGITQSPKYLFRKEGQNVTLSCEQNLNHDAMYWYRQDPGQGLRLIYYSQIVNDFQKGDIAEGYSVSREKKESFPLTVTSAQKNPTAFYLCASSATATNEKLFFGSGTQLSVL.

The gene calls are TRBV6-1 and TRBJ1-4; no definite D call. Looked up from germline, CDR1 is MNHNS and CDR2 is SASEGT. V lost 7 bases to trimming and J lost 0 bases, with 12 bases between them. This CDR3 contains 15 residues. Written as DNA, the CDR3 is TGTGCCAGCAACGGAGGGTTTGCAACTAATGAAAAACTGTTTTTT. It translates to CASNGGFATNEKLFF.